This T cell receptor (beta chain) appears in the sequencing data of a study of beta chain features in type 1 diabetes. This CDR3 has 13 residues. Per the germline V gene, CDR1 is LGHNT and CDR2 is FRNRAP. Trimming shortened V by 8 bases and J by 0 bases, and 7 bases separated the two germline ends. Investigators reverse transcribed all isolated RNA, so they sequenced expressed TCRB transcripts. Sequencing used immunoSEQ multiplex PCR; TCRdb keeps in-frame clones, though not all of them. The sample includes 400,000 or so clones, 10% to 15% of them seen just once. There are a few counts of this clone. Its target is not known. Study-wide results and caveats: All four CD4+ subsets of Type 1 diabetes patients contained TCRB CDR3s that were moderately but significantly shorter.

V gene TRBV12-5 combines with J gene TRBJ1-4, with D maybe TRBD1 (6 bases). The source of this sequence is a woman aged 18-29 years with type 1 diabetes. Sequenced material: naive CD4+ T cells from blood. The chain's CDR3 is CASRTATNEKLFF. CDR3 sequence (DNA): TGTGCTAGTCGGACAGCAACTAATGAAAAACTGTTTTTT.